A selection of T cell receptor beta chains follows, all from one sample in a study of blood T cell repertoires in COVID-19. Here immunoSEQ multiplex PCR was the method, and the copy in TCRdb shows in-frame clones only, minus some. The sample shows 120,000 or so clones, roughly 87% of them seen only once. Sequencing used peripheral blood. The receptors were gathered from an elderly man with active or convalescent COVID-19. Each CDR3 is given with its conserved first and last residue. Each record gives: clone size, J gene, V gene, D gene, CDR3 DNA, CDR3 protein. The D gene is left open where the match is weak. Rows may omit the clone size; those that give it use once, few, many or a size class.

abundance: few
j_gene: TRBJ2-1
v_gene: TRBV7-9
d_gene: NA
CDR3nt: TGTGCCAGCAGCTTACTCCCATCTGGGCACAATGAGCAGTTCTTC
CDR3aa: CASSLLPSGHNEQFF

abundance: NA
j_gene: TRBJ1-1
v_gene: TRBV10-3
d_gene: TRBD1
CDR3nt: TGTGCCATCAGATGGACAGGAGTAGAACCAGGAGCTGAAGCTTTCTTT
CDR3aa: CAIRWTGVEPGAEAFF

abundance: NA
j_gene: TRBJ2-3
v_gene: TRBV7-9
d_gene: NA
CDR3nt: TGTGCCCTACGGACCAGGGGACCGTACCTTGATACGCAGTATTTT
CDR3aa: CALRTRGPYLDTQYF

abundance: NA
j_gene: TRBJ1-4
v_gene: TRBV7-2
d_gene: TRBD1
CDR3nt: TGTGCCAGCAGCCCGGACAGGAGGAGTGAAAAACTGTTTTTT
CDR3aa: CASSPDRRSEKLFF

abundance: NA
j_gene: TRBJ2-1
v_gene: TRBV12-3/TRBV12-4
d_gene: NA
CDR3nt: TGTGCCAGCAGCCAAGGACTCGACAATGAGCAGTTCTTC
CDR3aa: CASSQGLDNEQFF

abundance: NA
j_gene: TRBJ1-1
v_gene: TRBV7-9
d_gene: TRBD1
CDR3nt: TGTGCCAGCAGTCGTGGACAGGGGGCGTACACTGAAGCTTTCTTT
CDR3aa: CASSRGQGAYTEAFF

abundance: few
j_gene: TRBJ1-6
v_gene: TRBV28
d_gene: NA
CDR3nt: TGTGCCAGCAGGACCCGGGCGGGCTCACCCCTCCACTTT
CDR3aa: CASRTRAGSPLHF

abundance: NA
j_gene: TRBJ1-4
v_gene: TRBV5-8
d_gene: TRBD1
CDR3nt: TGTGCCAGCAGCCTAAGGACAGGGAGCGTTGAAAAACTGTTTTTT
CDR3aa: CASSLRTGSVEKLFF

abundance: NA
j_gene: TRBJ1-1
v_gene: TRBV4-1
d_gene: TRBD1
CDR3nt: TGCGCCAGCAGCCAAGCGGGACAGATGAACACTGAAGCTTTCTTT
CDR3aa: CASSQAGQMNTEAFF

abundance: NA
j_gene: TRBJ1-4
v_gene: TRBV5-1
d_gene: NA
CDR3nt: TGCGCCAGCAGGGAGCCTCCTAATGAAAAACTGTTTTTT
CDR3aa: CASREPPNEKLFF

abundance: NA
j_gene: TRBJ2-3
v_gene: TRBV9
d_gene: TRBD2
CDR3nt: TGTGCCAGCAGCTTTAGCGGGACTAGCACAGATACGCAGTATTTT
CDR3aa: CASSFSGTSTDTQYF

abundance: few
j_gene: TRBJ2-7
v_gene: TRBV5-5
d_gene: NA
CDR3nt: TGTGCCAGTACCGGGACAACGGTAAACTACGAGCAGTACTTC
CDR3aa: CASTGTTVNYEQYF

abundance: NA
j_gene: TRBJ2-7
v_gene: TRBV5-1
d_gene: NA
CDR3nt: TGCGCCAGCAGCTTACGGGTGTCCTACGAGCAGTACTTC
CDR3aa: CASSLRVSYEQYF

abundance: NA
j_gene: TRBJ2-5
v_gene: TRBV5-4
d_gene: TRBD2
CDR3nt: TGTGCCAGCAGCTCACCAGGGACTACCCAAGAGACCCAGTACTTC
CDR3aa: CASSSPGTTQETQYF

abundance: few
j_gene: TRBJ1-2
v_gene: TRBV7-2
d_gene: TRBD1
CDR3nt: TGTGCCAGCGCCGGGACAGTACAATCCCCGGATGGCTACACCTTC
CDR3aa: CASAGTVQSPDGYTF

abundance: NA
j_gene: TRBJ2-1
v_gene: TRBV6-2/TRBV6-3
d_gene: TRBD1
CDR3nt: TGTGCCAGCAGTTACTCGACAGAACAGGGGGCGGCCACCAACAATGAGCAGTTCTTC
CDR3aa: CASSYSTEQGAATNNEQFF

abundance: NA
j_gene: TRBJ2-7
v_gene: TRBV20-1
d_gene: TRBD2
CDR3nt: TGCAGTGCTAGTCCAGGACTAGCGGGAGCGAGCGAGCAGTACTTC
CDR3aa: CSASPGLAGASEQYF

abundance: NA
j_gene: TRBJ2-1
v_gene: TRBV25-1
d_gene: TRBD2
CDR3nt: TGTGCCAGCAGTGCCCCGGGACTAGCTTCCTACAATGAGCAGTTCTTC
CDR3aa: CASSAPGLASYNEQFF

abundance: NA
j_gene: TRBJ2-3
v_gene: TRBV5-4
d_gene: TRBD2
CDR3nt: TGTGCCAGCAGCCAGGGGACTAGCGGGAGCCCTAGCACAGATACGCAGTATTTT
CDR3aa: CASSQGTSGSPSTDTQYF

abundance: NA
j_gene: TRBJ2-1
v_gene: TRBV3-1/TRBV3-2
d_gene: TRBD2
CDR3nt: TGTGCCAGCAGCCAATGGTTAGCGGGGGGTCGCTCCTACAATGAGCAGTTCTTC
CDR3aa: CASSQWLAGGRSYNEQFF

abundance: NA
j_gene: TRBJ2-5
v_gene: TRBV5-4
d_gene: NA
CDR3nt: TGTGCCAGCAGCTTGGCGGGAGCACAAGAGACCCAGTACTTC
CDR3aa: CASSLAGAQETQYF

abundance: NA
j_gene: TRBJ2-2
v_gene: TRBV7-9
d_gene: NA
CDR3nt: TGTGCCAGCAGCCGTACAGGGCCCACCGGGGAGCTGTTTTTT
CDR3aa: CASSRTGPTGELFF

abundance: NA
j_gene: TRBJ2-1
v_gene: TRBV27
d_gene: TRBD2
CDR3nt: TGTGCCAGCACCAATCGTCCGGGACTAGCGGGAGGCCTTTACAATGAGCAGTTCTTC
CDR3aa: CASTNRPGLAGGLYNEQFF

abundance: NA
j_gene: TRBJ2-2
v_gene: TRBV28
d_gene: NA
CDR3nt: TGTGCCAGCAGTACTAACCCTCCCGACCGGTCTACCGGGGAGCTGTTTTTT
CDR3aa: CASSTNPPDRSTGELFF

abundance: NA
j_gene: TRBJ2-1
v_gene: TRBV7-9
d_gene: TRBD2
CDR3nt: TGTGCCAGCAGCTTAGTGCTACTAGCGGGGGGCAATGAGCAGTTCTTC
CDR3aa: CASSLVLLAGGNEQFF

abundance: NA
j_gene: TRBJ1-5
v_gene: TRBV19
d_gene: TRBD1
CDR3nt: TGTGCCAGTAGTCCGGGACAGGATCAGCCCCAGCATTTT
CDR3aa: CASSPGQDQPQHF

abundance: NA
j_gene: TRBJ2-5
v_gene: TRBV19
d_gene: TRBD2
CDR3nt: TGTGCCAGTAGTATATCTCTGGCGGGAGGTTTGGAGACCCAGTACTTC
CDR3aa: CASSISLAGGLETQYF

abundance: NA
j_gene: TRBJ2-3
v_gene: TRBV5-4
d_gene: NA
CDR3nt: TGTGCCAGCAGCTTAGCGGTACTCACAGATACGCAGTATTTT
CDR3aa: CASSLAVLTDTQYF

abundance: NA
j_gene: TRBJ2-3
v_gene: TRBV7-3
d_gene: TRBD2
CDR3nt: TGTGCCAGCAGCCCACGAACTAGCGGCCGGGATACGCAGTATTTT
CDR3aa: CASSPRTSGRDTQYF

abundance: NA
j_gene: TRBJ2-7
v_gene: TRBV20-1
d_gene: NA
CDR3nt: TGCAGTGCGAGACAGAACTACGAGCAGTACTTC
CDR3aa: CSARQNYEQYF

abundance: NA
j_gene: TRBJ1-2
v_gene: TRBV7-9
d_gene: NA
CDR3nt: TGTGCCAGCAGCTTATTCGGGGATCCGGATAACTATGGCTACACCTTC
CDR3aa: CASSLFGDPDNYGYTF

abundance: NA
j_gene: TRBJ2-3
v_gene: TRBV5-6
d_gene: TRBD2
CDR3nt: TGTGCCAGCAGCAACCCGGGACTAGTGGACAGCACAGATACGCAGTATTTT
CDR3aa: CASSNPGLVDSTDTQYF

abundance: NA
j_gene: TRBJ1-2
v_gene: TRBV30
d_gene: TRBD1
CDR3nt: TGTGCCTGGAGGAGGACCTTGACAGGGGAGGATAGCTATGGCTACACCTTC
CDR3aa: CAWRRTLTGEDSYGYTF

abundance: NA
j_gene: TRBJ1-1
v_gene: TRBV12-3/TRBV12-4
d_gene: TRBD1
CDR3nt: TGTGCCAGCAGTCGGGACAGGGCGACTGAAGCTTTCTTT
CDR3aa: CASSRDRATEAFF

abundance: NA
j_gene: TRBJ2-3
v_gene: TRBV9
d_gene: NA
CDR3nt: TGTGCCAGCAGCGTAGGCGGAGCTAGCACAGATACGCAGTATTTT
CDR3aa: CASSVGGASTDTQYF

abundance: NA
j_gene: TRBJ2-1
v_gene: TRBV5-1
d_gene: TRBD1
CDR3nt: TGCGCCAGCAGCCCGGCGGGGGACAGGGACAACTACAATGAGCAGTTCTTC
CDR3aa: CASSPAGDRDNYNEQFF

abundance: few
j_gene: TRBJ2-1
v_gene: TRBV27
d_gene: NA
CDR3nt: TGTGCCAGCAGTTTGTCATACAATGAGCAGTTCTTC
CDR3aa: CASSLSYNEQFF

abundance: NA
j_gene: TRBJ1-4
v_gene: TRBV5-1
d_gene: TRBD1
CDR3nt: TGCGCCAGCAGCTTCAGGGGGTCTAATGAAAAACTGTTTTTT
CDR3aa: CASSFRGSNEKLFF

abundance: NA
j_gene: TRBJ2-5
v_gene: TRBV4-2
d_gene: TRBD2
CDR3nt: TGTGCCAGCAGCCAAGGGGGTAGCGGGGGTTGGGGGACCCAGTACTTC
CDR3aa: CASSQGGSGGWGTQYF

abundance: NA
j_gene: TRBJ2-3
v_gene: TRBV14
d_gene: NA
CDR3nt: TGTGCCAGCGGAGTAGTAGATACGCAGTATTTT
CDR3aa: CASGVVDTQYF

abundance: NA
j_gene: TRBJ2-5
v_gene: TRBV7-7
d_gene: NA
CDR3nt: TGTGCCAGCAGCTTAAGCGGCCTCCAAGAGACCCAGTACTTC
CDR3aa: CASSLSGLQETQYF

abundance: few
j_gene: TRBJ1-1
v_gene: TRBV5-4
d_gene: NA
CDR3nt: TGTGCCAGCAGGGGGCTGATGAACACTGAAGCTTTCTTT
CDR3aa: CASRGLMNTEAFF

abundance: NA
j_gene: TRBJ1-6
v_gene: TRBV4-3
d_gene: NA
CDR3nt: TGCGCCAGCAGCCAAGAAAGGGGAGGTAATTCACCCCTCCACTTT
CDR3aa: CASSQERGGNSPLHF

abundance: NA
j_gene: TRBJ2-7
v_gene: TRBV6-5
d_gene: TRBD1
CDR3nt: TGTGCCAGCAGTTACCTCGGGACAGGGGGCGGAGGGCAGTACTTC
CDR3aa: CASSYLGTGGGGQYF

abundance: NA
j_gene: TRBJ2-2
v_gene: TRBV11-2
d_gene: NA
CDR3nt: TGTGCCAGCAGCTTACAGGGGACCTACACCGGGGAGCTGTTTTTT
CDR3aa: CASSLQGTYTGELFF

abundance: NA
j_gene: TRBJ1-1
v_gene: TRBV28
d_gene: NA
CDR3nt: TGTGCCAGCAGTTTTTTTGGCAGGGGATGGCCTGAAGCTTTCTTT
CDR3aa: CASSFFGRGWPEAFF

abundance: NA
j_gene: TRBJ1-5
v_gene: TRBV6-1
d_gene: NA
CDR3nt: TGTGCCAGCAGTGAGGGGCCCCCACGAAATCAGCCCCAGCATTTT
CDR3aa: CASSEGPPRNQPQHF

abundance: NA
j_gene: TRBJ2-2
v_gene: TRBV30
d_gene: TRBD1
CDR3nt: TGTGCCTGGAGTGGAGGGACAGGGGGGAACACCGGGGAGCTGTTTTTT
CDR3aa: CAWSGGTGGNTGELFF

abundance: NA
j_gene: TRBJ1-1
v_gene: TRBV25-1
d_gene: TRBD1
CDR3nt: TGTGCCAGCAGTCCCCGGGACAGAGTTTTAGGGACTGAAGCTTTCTTT
CDR3aa: CASSPRDRVLGTEAFF

abundance: NA
j_gene: TRBJ2-1
v_gene: TRBV11-3
d_gene: TRBD2
CDR3nt: TGTGCCAGCTCCGAGGGAGGGTACAATGAGCAGTTCTTC
CDR3aa: CASSEGGYNEQFF

abundance: NA
j_gene: TRBJ1-5
v_gene: TRBV19
d_gene: TRBD1
CDR3nt: TGTGCCAGTAGTATGGTGGGGACAGGGGGAAATCAGCCCCAGCATTTT
CDR3aa: CASSMVGTGGNQPQHF

abundance: NA
j_gene: TRBJ2-7
v_gene: TRBV11-2
d_gene: TRBD1
CDR3nt: TGTGCCAGCAGCTTCGGACAGGGGGCATACTACGAGCAGTACTTC
CDR3aa: CASSFGQGAYYEQYF

abundance: NA
j_gene: TRBJ2-2
v_gene: TRBV5-6
d_gene: TRBD2
CDR3nt: TGTGCCAGCAGCTTGAGGCTACTAGCGACCGGGGAGCTGTTTTTT
CDR3aa: CASSLRLLATGELFF